The entry below gives a single T cell receptor (beta chain) sequence along with its context. The antigen remains undetermined. Germline CDR1 reads SGHAT; CDR2 reads FQNNGV. CDR3 length: 16 residues. V shed 0 bases and J 4 bases; nucleotides not matched to a gene: 4. Reverse transcription of roughly 0.5 to 1 ug RNA was performed with random hexamers. Using its own MiXCR run on the immunoSEQ multiplex PCR reads, TCRdb lists one record per CDR3 protein. The profile shows hundreds of thousands of distinct CDR3 sequences, 85% to 95% of them singletons. The data were taken from a study of CD8 T cells in Susac syndrome. General study findings and limits: The study admitted that it had a relatively small number of individuals in its TCR sequencing and HLA analysis.

From blood CD8+ and CD4+ T cells, TCR beta sequences were generated. V is TRBV11-2 and J is TRBJ2-1; 9 bases fit TRBD2. The source is a human donor with multiple sclerosis. The specimen sequenced was CD4+ T cells from PBMCs. DNA of the CDR3: TGTGCCAGCAGCTTAGAGAGCGGGGGGCGATACAATGAGCAGTTCTTC. This gives the protein CASSLESGGRYNEQFF.